Below, one T cell receptor beta chain is given with its context. Antigen unknown. The sample belongs to a study of cytomegalovirus exposure and HLA in healthy donors. Study conclusions and caveats: 150 to 200 TCR beta chains were listed as cytomegalovirus-associated. Both high specificity and high sensitivity reportedly marked the classifier's diagnosis of cytomegalovirus status.

Only in-frame clones appear in the TCRdb table, and some are missing; sequencing was by immunoSEQ multiplex PCR. Of fewer than 250,000 clones listed, around four fifths were seen once; the top ten hold around 5.6%. The CDR3 extends over 11 amino acids. Germline V gives CDR1 MDHEN, CDR2 SYDVKM. Trimming stripped 3 bases from V and 4 bases from J, with 3 bases between. The receptor was derived from a woman aged 18-29 years in good health and CMV-seronegative. Source material: PBMCs. The chain couples TRBV28 to TRBJ2-5, with unresolved D. The CDR3 nucleotides are TGTGCCAGCAGTTTTCGAGAGACCCAGTACTTC. It codes for CASSFRETQYF.